This T cell receptor (beta chain) comes out of a study of cytotoxic CD8 clonotypes in ibrutinib-treated CLL. Study at large: Response specimens were obtained following a median treatment duration of approximately 13 months, with a range of 6 to 36.

Trimming left V 7 bases short and J 0 bases short, with 16 bases between. The germline V gene encodes CDR1 MNHNY and CDR2 SVGAGI (reference sequence). This CDR3 region has 16 residues. Concerning this clone: Its antigen is undetermined.

Investigators sought sequencing depths of between 1 in 200,000 and 1 in 1 million T cells. Libraries were prepared by immunoSEQ multiplex PCR; TCRdb keeps only in-frame clonotypes and omits some of them. The sample gives about 130,000 clones, around 84% of which show up once; roughly 3.1% is in the top ten. Study-level points and caveats: Increased clonality at ibrutinib response gave way to a return toward baseline at progression.

The sequencing here drew on PBMCs, taken after 24 months of ibrutinib treatment. The TCR was taken from a human donor with chronic lymphocytic leukemia. The J gene is TRBJ1-3, the V gene TRBV6-6; no definite D call. CDR3 region: CASTRGRLSSGNTIYF. The CDR3, as DNA: TGTGCCAGCACCCGCGGCCGGTTAAGCTCTGGAAACACCATATATTTT.